The sequence of this T cell receptor beta chain was determined in a study of blood T cells in healthy people across ages. Findings of the study overall: Naive CD4+ cells and diversity were both higher in long-lived donors than in aged donors.

Concerning this clonotype itself: What it recognizes is unknown. The junction departs from the called germline gene at one end, perhaps through a read error.

The people who gave samples were healthy Caucasians from Russia, aged about 6 to 100. For the second PCR, which ran for about 7 to 11 cycles, a sample-barcoded 5' primer and a J-beta primer mix were used. TCRdb re-called the 5' RACE reads through MiXCR, storing one row per CDR3 protein. Found here are over a million distinct CDR3 sequences, about 42% of them singletons; the top ten hold less than 5%. This CDR3 is built from 18 residues. Germline values: CDR1 SGHAT, CDR2 FQNNGV. The J gene is TRBJ2-7, the V gene TRBV11-2, with D tentatively TRBD1 (5 bases). Source material: blood. The clonotype was recovered from a woman under 30 in good health. Written as DNA, the CDR3 is TGTGCCAGCAGCTTAGATCGTCGACGGCTAGGGGTGGGCTACGGGCAGTACTTC. This sequence encodes CASSLDRRRLGVGYGQYF.